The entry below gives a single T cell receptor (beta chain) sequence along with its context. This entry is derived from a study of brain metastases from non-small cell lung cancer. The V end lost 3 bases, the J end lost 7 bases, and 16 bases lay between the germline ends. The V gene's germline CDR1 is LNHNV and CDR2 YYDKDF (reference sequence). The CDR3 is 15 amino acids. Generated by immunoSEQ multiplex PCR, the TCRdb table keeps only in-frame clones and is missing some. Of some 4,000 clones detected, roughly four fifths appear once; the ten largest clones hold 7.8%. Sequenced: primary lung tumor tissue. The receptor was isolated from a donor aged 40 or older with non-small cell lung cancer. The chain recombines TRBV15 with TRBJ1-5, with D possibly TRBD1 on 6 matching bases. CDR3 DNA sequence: TGTGCCACCAGCAGGGGGAGGGACACTGCCCAGCCCCAGCATTTT. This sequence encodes CATSRGRDTAQPQHF.